What follows are 12 T cell receptor beta chains derived from one specimen sequenced in a study of blood T cell repertoires in COVID-19. Clones were sequenced by immunoSEQ multiplex PCR, and TCRdb holds only the in-frame ones, with some missing. The sample carries about 74,000 clones, 88% recorded once. Sequenced input: peripheral blood. The receptors originated from an elderly woman with active or convalescent COVID-19.

The table lists this clone with a few counts. The chain employs TRBV4-3 and TRBJ2-5; 11 nucleotides agree with TRBD2. V lost 4 bases and J lost 2; bases outside the gene matches: 3. The germline V gene encodes CDR1 LGHNA and CDR2 YSLEER. The CDR3 is made up of 15 amino acids. The CDR3 protein is CASSPSGGQQETQYF. DNA of the CDR3: TGCGCCAGCAGCCCTAGCGGGGGGCAGCAAGAGACCCAGTACTTC.

The V and J genes are TRBV6-5 and TRBJ1-5, with 7 bases identical to TRBD1. Germline V gives CDR1 MNHEY, CDR2 SVGAGI. V shed 6 bases, J shed 0 bases, and the junction held 5 bases outside the gene matches. This CDR3 contains 15 residues. The CDR3 sequence is CASSLQGNSNQPQHF. The DNA of the CDR3 is TGTGCCAGCAGCCTACAGGGGAATAGCAATCAGCCCCAGCATTTT.

The chain carries TRBV5-1 and TRBJ2-3, with D possibly matching TRBD2 (5 bases). The CDR3 loop spans 13 amino acids. Germline loops: CDR1 SGHRS, CDR2 YFSETQ. With 2 bases removed from V and 3 bases from J, the gap between germline ends came to 7 bases. CDR3 loop: CASSLLVTDTQYF. For the CDR3, the DNA is TGCGCCAGCAGCTTACTAGTTACAGATACGCAGTATTTT.

This chain connects TRBV6-4 to TRBJ2-2; TRBD2 might be the D (6 bases). V shed 4 bases and J shed 13 bases, with 16 bases lying between them. Germline values: CDR1 MRHNA, CDR2 SNTAGT. This CDR3 is 13 amino acids long. CDR3 nucleotide sequence: TGTGCCAGCAGTGGGGACTTCCGCGGACGGCTGTTTTTT. Its translation is CASSGDFRGRLFF.

J is TRBJ2-1 and V is TRBV21-1; the table's TRBD2 call for D was not verified on the DNA. TRBV21-1 is deemed a pseudogene. This CDR3 comprises 16 residues. The CDR3 DNA is TGTGCCAGCAGCCGCTGGACTAGCGGGGGGGCCTATGAGCAGTTCTTC. Translated: CASSRWTSGGAYEQFF.

The chain recombines TRBV6-6 with TRBJ1-4, with 7 bases matching TRBD1. Trimming took 7 bases from V and 3 from J; bases not matched to a gene: 5. This CDR3 spans 14 amino acids. Germline values: CDR1 MNHNY, CDR2 SVGAGI (reference sequence). Here the CDR3 DNA reads TGTGCCAGCAACCGACAGGGTCCTAATGAAAAACTGTTTTTT. This codes for CASNRQGPNEKLFF.

The genes are TRBV5-4 and TRBJ2-2; 9 bases are a match to TRBD1. CDR3 length equals 15 residues. J was trimmed by 6 bases and V by 4 bases; bases with no gene match: 7. Per the germline V gene, CDR1 is SGHNT and CDR2 is YYREEE (reference sequence). The CDR3 here is CASSLRDRAPGELFF. The CDR3 DNA sequence: TGTGCCAGCAGCCTCCGGGACAGGGCCCCCGGGGAGCTGTTTTTT.

The chain employs TRBV6-6 and TRBJ2-5; no clear D gene. This CDR3 is built from 12 residues. Germline assignment: CDR1 MNHNY and CDR2 SVGAGI (reference sequence). Trimming took off 2 bases at V and 10 bases at J, with 11 bases between the two ends. CDR3 nucleotides: TGTGCCAGCAGTTACGGGTCGAGAGGCCAGTACTTC. Protein product: CASSYGSRGQYF.

This clone was detected a few times. The CDR3 nucleotides are TGTGCCACCAGCAGAGAGGGCAGCCTCAGCCACATTCAGTACTTC. Translation gives CATSREGSLSHIQYF. This chain connects TRBV15 to TRBJ2-4; D remains ambiguous. Trimming stripped 0 bases from V and 8 bases from J, with 14 bases between. This CDR3 is 15 amino acids long. Per the germline V gene, CDR1 is LNHNV and CDR2 is YYDKDF (reference sequence).

The gene calls are TRBV12-3 or TRBV12-4 and TRBJ2-5; TRBD2 aligns across 10 bases. V gave up 6 bases and J gave up 4 bases; unmatched junction bases: 2. This CDR3 contains 13 residues. DNA for the CDR3: TGTGCCAGCAGCCTAGCGGGAGCAGAGACCCAGTACTTC. It yields the protein CASSLAGAETQYF.

This chain links TRBV7-9 with TRBJ1-6; TRBD1 matches at 7 bases. Germline CDR1 is SEHNR and CDR2 is FQNEAQ (reference sequence). The CDR3 runs 15 residues. Unmatched junction bases numbered 9, after V lost 5 bases and J lost 8 bases. CDR3 loop: CASSPIQGLDSPLHF. For the CDR3, the DNA is TGTGCCAGCAGCCCCATACAGGGGTTGGATTCACCCCTCCACTTT.

This clone was seen more than once but under ten times. V usage is TRBV27 and J usage is TRBJ1-2, with 10 bases aligning to TRBD1. Germline V gene lookup returns CDR1 MNHEY and CDR2 SMNVEV (reference sequence). The trim removed 5 bases at V and 5 bases at J, leaving 5 bases unmatched. The CDR3 spans 14 residues. CDR3 coding DNA: TGTGCCAGCAGTCAGCGACAGGGGGCTTATGGCTACACCTTC. Amino acids: CASSQRQGAYGYTF.